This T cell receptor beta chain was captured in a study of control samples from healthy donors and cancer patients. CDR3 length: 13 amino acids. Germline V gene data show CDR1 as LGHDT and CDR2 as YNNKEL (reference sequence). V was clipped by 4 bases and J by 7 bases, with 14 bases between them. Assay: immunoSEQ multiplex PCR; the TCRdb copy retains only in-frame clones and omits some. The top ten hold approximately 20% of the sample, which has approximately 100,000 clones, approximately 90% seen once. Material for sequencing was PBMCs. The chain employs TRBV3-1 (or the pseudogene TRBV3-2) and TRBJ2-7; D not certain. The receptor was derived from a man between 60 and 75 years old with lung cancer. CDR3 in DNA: TGTGCCAGCAGCCCAATCCGCGGTGGGGAGCAGTACGTC. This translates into CASSPIRGGEQYV.